The clone carrying this T cell receptor beta chain was counted a single time. What it recognizes is unknown. This entry is derived from a study of cytomegalovirus exposure and HLA in healthy donors. About the study: Researchers found that 81% of 398 genotyped donors fell within the Caucasian-associated ancestry cluster. Study-wide findings and caveats: A prior analysis recorded that most TCR beta V segments were productive about 87% or about 30% of the time. Common viral pathogens seemed, in a later analysis, to connect with several of the most significant clusters.

Amplification used 60 Vbeta primers and 13 Jbeta primers. Only in-frame clones appear in the TCRdb table, and some are missing; sequencing was by immunoSEQ multiplex PCR. This sample has 200,000 or so clones, with roughly 80% found just once. The ends lost 2 bases at V and 2 bases at J; junction bases unmatched: 4. The CDR3 covers 15 residues. CDR1 is MGHRA, CDR2 YSYEKL, per germline. The chain has TRBV4-1 and TRBJ2-3; TRBD1 agrees at 7 bases. Source material: PBMCs. This clonotype was obtained from a boy under 18 in good health and CMV-seronegative. The CDR3 loop is CASSQIQGTTDTQYF. As DNA, the CDR3 is TGCGCCAGCAGCCAAATACAGGGGACCACAGATACGCAGTATTTT.